The entry that follows covers one T cell receptor (beta chain) sequence. This specimen comes from a study of T cell changes during pregnancy in multiple sclerosis. Germline loops: CDR1 MNHEY, CDR2 SMNVEV (reference sequence). The CDR3 is 13 amino acids. The trim removed 8 bases at V and 3 bases at J, leaving 6 bases unmatched. Clones were read by immunoSEQ multiplex PCR, and TCRdb kept only the in-frame ones, dropping some. The profile covers tens of thousands of clones, with just under 95% appearing a single time and roughly 2% taken by the ten largest. The sequencing used peripheral blood, collected in the second trimester of pregnancy. This clonotype was sampled from a female donor with multiple sclerosis, enrolled in a pregnancy study. The V call is TRBV27, the J call TRBJ2-7, with TRBD1 matching over 8 bases. The CDR3 protein is CASRDGTGYEQYF. In DNA, the CDR3 is TGTGCCAGCCGGGACGGGACAGGCTACGAGCAGTACTTC.